This TCR beta chain is drawn from a study of blood T cell repertoires in COVID-19. Background on the study: The samples span acute and convalescent COVID-19 from the United States, Italy and Spain. Nucleic acid was either cDNA or gDNA, and it came from T cells, B-cell-depleted T cells, or PBMCs.

Living in under 30 US areas, the participants were between about 18 and 90 years of age. Profiled with immunoSEQ multiplex PCR; TCRdb holds only in-frame clones, not every one. The data show some 160,000 clones, approximately 80% seen once. The receptor comes from a woman aged 60 to 75 who had recovered from COVID-19. The sample taken for sequencing was PBMCs or T cells enriched from blood (not recorded which).

The CDR3 sequence: CASSGLAGSVYNEQFF. The CDR3 DNA sequence: TGTGCCAGCAGCGGATTAGCGGGGAGTGTCTACAATGAGCAGTTCTTC. The chain carries TRBV7-9 and TRBJ2-1, with 8 bases matching TRBD2. V gave up 5 bases and J gave up 3 bases; unmatched junction bases: 9. The CDR3 covers 16 residues. In germline, CDR1 is SEHNR, CDR2 FQNEAQ (reference sequence). The full variable domain, in which reference TRBV7-9 and TRBJ2-1 provide the parts outside the CDR3, is DTGVSQNPRHKITKRGQNVTFRCDPISEHNRLYWYRQTLGQGPEFLTYFQNEAQLEKSRLLSDRFSAERPKGSFSTLEIQRTEQGDSAMYLCASSGLAGSVYNEQFFGPGTRLTVL.